This paragraph reports one T cell receptor beta chain. Its antigen remains unidentified. No quality values exist for individual bases; no much larger clone is one base distant. The data originate from a study of human T cells and chemical hapten exposure (dated by TCRdb to about 2021). For the study in its entirety: For sensitization, 2% DPC in acetone was applied to a roughly 2 cm by roughly 2 cm area of upper inner arm skin. Throughout the approximately 26-week study period, patients were also given weekly therapeutic DPC doses on the scalp. Patch tests used Finn chambers with 0.01% DPC on the upper back, scored after 6 days by International Contact Dermatitis Research Group standards. Most of the patients in the cohort were female, and the cohort covered alopecia areata with under or over 50% scalp involvement, alopecia totalis and alopecia universalis. Libraries were combined into a pool for sequencing, and differences in TCR yield between samples came mainly from small differences in library volumes within the pool. In alopecia patients, the study followed how the peripheral blood TCR repertoire changed in vivo over primary and secondary sensitization to diphenylcyclopropenone (DPC), a hapten. Patient blood was sampled pre-sensitization (week 0) and at 2, 6 and about 24 weeks after DPC sensitization. For TCR sequencing, blood came from 25 to 35 alopecia patients at anywhere from one to four time points (pre-sensitization, 2, 6 and 24 weeks). Broad study findings and their caveats: DPC sensitization did not change how many TCRs were above 1 in 1000 frequency, and no evidence was found of alterations in global repertoire structure. Because all patients had alopecia, a presumed autoimmune disease, the immune response of the patients might differ from that of healthy individuals. A positive correlation was found between the number of PT1 expanded TCRs and patch test score, with significance reached at thresholds 8, 16 and 32 but not 4. After repeated subsampling, the strength of the expansion versus patch-test correlation and the threshold at which it became significant changed. Significantly more large CDR3 similarity clusters were formed by expanded TCRs than by pre-sensitization or healthy control sets, consistent with antigen-driven responses.

According to the study, the label for this sample's time point signals: pre-sensitization, week 0. The sample's treatment or condition label, in plain terms: therapeutic diphenylcyclopropenone sensitization with weekly scalp DPC. Blood at each patch-test visit was drawn before the patch test was applied. Patients were considered eligible if aged 18 to 70, diagnosed with alopecia and deemed suitable for DPC therapy, and patients were excluded if pregnant. Total RNA was extracted from unfractionated whole blood that had been collected in Tempus Blood RNA tubes. The CDR3, cysteine through phenylalanine, is 14 amino acids long. Here the CDR3 DNA is all that survives: 42 bases in frame from base 1. Based on the germline V gene (reference sequence), the CDR1 and CDR2 sequences are DFQATT and SNEGSKA. Trimming costs V 6 bases and J 6 bases, and their ends lie 19 bases apart. The library was generated by RACE. The sequencing machine was a NextSeq 500. Library preparation attached unique molecular identifiers to individual cDNA molecules for quantitative, reproducible TCR counting. From each blood RNA sample, both TCR alpha and TCR beta chains were sequenced. In the original analysis: Samples had a median of approximately 93,000 TCRs, with a range from roughly 23,224 to 750,000. The Decombinator software suite was used to annotate the V, J and CDR3 of the TCR reads. For PS versus PT1 abundance plots, all samples were subsampled to the same number of TCRs (28,000). Expanded TCRs were defined as absent before sensitization and observed at least eight times at the 2-week time point. TCRdb passed the public sequencing reads through fastp at Q25 and MiXCR, retaining productive beta sequences. Under each unique CDR3 protein, matching rows form one entry showing the most common genes and DNA. The V and J calls were determined by TCRdb, not by the authors. Present in this sample are tens of thousands of distinct CDR3 sequences, 11% to 15% of which were seen just once. Of the sample, 3.5% to 6% falls within the top ten clones.

This TCR came from a woman in her 50s with alopecia areata. Some clones in this sample may be carry-over from other donors' samples. Sequencing used whole blood, obtained in connection with sensitization to the hapten diphenylcyclopropenone (DPC). Recombination linked TRBV20-1 to TRBJ2-3, and possibly TRBD1, on 5 matching bases. The nucleotides read TGCAGTGCGCGTCCGTCCGGGTCAGGGGATACGCAGTATTTT. The encoded protein is CSARPSGSGDTQYF.